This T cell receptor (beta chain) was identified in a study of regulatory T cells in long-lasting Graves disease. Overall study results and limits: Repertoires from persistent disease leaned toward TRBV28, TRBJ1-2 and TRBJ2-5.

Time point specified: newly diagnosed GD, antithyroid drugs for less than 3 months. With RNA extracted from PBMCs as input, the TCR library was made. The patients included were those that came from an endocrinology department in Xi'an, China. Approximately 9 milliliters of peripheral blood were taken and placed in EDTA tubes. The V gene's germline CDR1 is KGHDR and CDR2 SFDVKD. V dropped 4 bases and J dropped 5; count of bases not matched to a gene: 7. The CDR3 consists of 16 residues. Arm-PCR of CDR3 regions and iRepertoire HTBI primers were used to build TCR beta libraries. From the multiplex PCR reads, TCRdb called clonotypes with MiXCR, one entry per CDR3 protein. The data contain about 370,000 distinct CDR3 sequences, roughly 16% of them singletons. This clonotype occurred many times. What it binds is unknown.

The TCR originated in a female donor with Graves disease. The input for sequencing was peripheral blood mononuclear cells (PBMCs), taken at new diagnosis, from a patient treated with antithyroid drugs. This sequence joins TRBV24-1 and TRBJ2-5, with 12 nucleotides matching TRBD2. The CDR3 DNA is TGTGCCACCAGTGACCCGACTAGCGGGAGCCAGGAGACCCAGTACTTC. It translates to CATSDPTSGSQETQYF.